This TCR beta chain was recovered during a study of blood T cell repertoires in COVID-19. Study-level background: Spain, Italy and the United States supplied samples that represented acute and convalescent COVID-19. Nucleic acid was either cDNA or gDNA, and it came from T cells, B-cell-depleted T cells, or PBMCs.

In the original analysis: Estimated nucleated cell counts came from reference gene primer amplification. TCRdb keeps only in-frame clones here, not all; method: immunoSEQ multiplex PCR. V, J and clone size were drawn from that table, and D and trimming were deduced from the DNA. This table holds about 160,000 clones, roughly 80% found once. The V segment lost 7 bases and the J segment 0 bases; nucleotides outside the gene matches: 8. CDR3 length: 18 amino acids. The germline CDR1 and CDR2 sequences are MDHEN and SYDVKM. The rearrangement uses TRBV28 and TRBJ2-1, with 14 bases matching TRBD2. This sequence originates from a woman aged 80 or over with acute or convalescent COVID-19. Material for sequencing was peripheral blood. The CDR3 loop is CASTPGLAGVVSYNEQFF. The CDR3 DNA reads TGTGCCAGCACCCCGGGACTAGCGGGAGTTGTCTCCTACAATGAGCAGTTCTTC.